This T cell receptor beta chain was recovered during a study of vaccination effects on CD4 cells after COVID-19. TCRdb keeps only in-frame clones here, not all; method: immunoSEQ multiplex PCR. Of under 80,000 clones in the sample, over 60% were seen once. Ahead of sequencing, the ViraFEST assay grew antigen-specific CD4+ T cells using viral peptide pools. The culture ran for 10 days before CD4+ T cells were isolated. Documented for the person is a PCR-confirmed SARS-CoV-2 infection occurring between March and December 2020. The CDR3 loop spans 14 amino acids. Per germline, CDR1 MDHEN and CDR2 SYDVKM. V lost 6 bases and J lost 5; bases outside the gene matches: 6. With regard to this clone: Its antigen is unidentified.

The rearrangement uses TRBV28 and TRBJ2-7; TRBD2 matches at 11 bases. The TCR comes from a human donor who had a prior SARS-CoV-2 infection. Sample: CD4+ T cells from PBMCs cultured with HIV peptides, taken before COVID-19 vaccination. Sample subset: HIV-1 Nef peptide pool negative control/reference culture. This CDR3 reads CASRLAGAGNEQYF. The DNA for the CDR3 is TGTGCCAGCAGACTAGCGGGAGCGGGAAACGAGCAGTACTTC. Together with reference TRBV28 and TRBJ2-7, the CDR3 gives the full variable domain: DVKVTQSSRYLVKRTGEKVFLECVQDMDHENMFWYRQDPGLGLRLIYFSYDVKMKEKGDIPEGYSVSREKKERFSLILESASTNQTSMYLCASRLAGAGNEQYFGPGTRLTVT.